The 27 T cell receptor beta chains listed next were all sequenced from one sample in a study of shared T cell receptors in the human thymus. Clones were read by immunoSEQ multiplex PCR, and TCRdb kept only the in-frame ones, dropping some. The profile shows hundreds of thousands of clones, approximately 80% of them singletons. The same sample was also used in a study of human thymus T cells.

Sequencing used thymocytes. The source is a boy younger than two with a congenital heart defect.

V usage is TRBV29-1 and J usage is TRBJ2-1; 14 bases agree with TRBD2. CDR1 and CDR2 from the germline V gene are SQVTM and ANQGSEA. The CDR3 extends over 15 amino acids. V dropped 3 bases and J dropped 7; count of bases not matched to a gene: 5. The DNA for the CDR3 is TGCAGCGTTGAGCGAGGGACTAGCGGGAGTAATGAGCAGTTCTTC. Its translation: CSVERGTSGSNEQFF.

This chain links TRBV7-9 with TRBJ2-2; a possible D gene is TRBD2 (7 bases). Germline V gives CDR1 SEHNR, CDR2 FQNEAQ (reference sequence). This CDR3 is built from 15 residues. Trimming took off 6 bases at V and 3 bases at J, with 14 bases between the two ends. CDR3 sequence: CASRDGGLDTGELFF. The CDR3 bases are TGTGCCAGCAGGGACGGGGGGCTTGACACCGGGGAGCTGTTTTTT. Based on the CDR3 plus reference TRBV7-9 and TRBJ2-2, the full variable domain is DTGVSQNPRHKITKRGQNVTFRCDPISEHNRLYWYRQTLGQGPEFLTYFQNEAQLEKSRLLSDRFSAERPKGSFSTLEIQRTEQGDSAMYLCASRDGGLDTGELFFGEGSRLTVL.

This rearrangement joins TRBV4-1 to TRBJ1-2; 7 bases map to TRBD1. Germline values: CDR1 MGHRA, CDR2 YSYEKL. The ends lost 4 bases at V and 3 bases at J; junction bases unmatched: 8. This CDR3 spans 15 amino acids. The CDR3, as DNA: TGCGCCAGCAGCCTAGTAGATCAGGGGGACTATGGCTACACCTTC. Protein: CASSLVDQGDYGYTF.

For this clone: This sample also contains other DNA sequences that code for the same CDR3. The rearrangement links TRBV10-3 to TRBJ2-7; D is possibly TRBD2 (6 bases). Germline CDR1 ENHRY, CDR2 SYGVKD. The CDR3 contains 15 residues. The V end was cut by 10 bases, the J end by 5 bases, with 24 bases between. CDR3 in amino acids: CASRVEGASLNEQYF. The CDR3 region has the DNA TGTGCCAGCCGGGTGGAGGGTGCGAGTCTGAACGAGCAGTACTTC.

This clone was found a few times. V usage is TRBV4-1 and J usage is TRBJ2-7; the D gene is possibly TRBD1 (6 bases). The V gene's germline CDR1 is MGHRA and CDR2 YSYEKL. This CDR3 has 15 amino acids. Trimming pared 0 bases from V and 0 bases from J, leaving 9 bases between. The CDR3: CASSQDDRSSYEQYF. The CDR3 DNA reads as TGCGCCAGCAGCCAAGATGACAGGAGCTCCTACGAGCAGTACTTC.

V is TRBV29-1 and J is TRBJ2-1; 7 nucleotides line up with TRBD1. The CDR3 runs to 15 residues. In germline, CDR1 is SQVTM, CDR2 ANQGSEA. The J segment lost 7 bases and the V segment lost 3 bases, leaving 12 bases of the junction unmatched. The CDR3 coding sequence is TGCAGCGTTGAGTTTAGGGACAGAGATGTGAATGAGCAGTTCTTC. Translated: CSVEFRDRDVNEQFF.

This clone was observed a single time. This rearrangement joins TRBV10-3 to TRBJ2-1; perhaps TRBD2 as D (5 bases). The V end was cut by 4 bases, the J end by 4 bases, with 17 bases between. CDR3 length: 16 amino acids. Germline V gene lookup returns CDR1 ENHRY and CDR2 SYGVKD. The CDR3 here is CAISGVGESRYNEQFF. As DNA, the CDR3 is TGTGCCATCAGTGGGGTGGGAGAGTCGAGGTACAATGAGCAGTTCTTC.

This clone was detected once. The V call is TRBV5-6, the J call TRBJ2-7; 7 bases fit TRBD1. The CDR3 loop spans 14 amino acids. The germline V gene has CDR1 SGHDT and CDR2 YYEEEE. With 4 bases clipped from V and 2 bases from J, the junction kept 6 bases outside the gene matches. This CDR3 is CASSKDRTTYEQYF. Written as DNA, the CDR3 is TGTGCCAGCAGCAAGGACAGGACCACCTACGAGCAGTACTTC.

The chain has TRBV5-4 and TRBJ2-1; 7 nucleotides align to TRBD2. CDR3 size: 17 residues. Germline values: CDR1 SGHNT, CDR2 YYREEE (reference sequence). With 3 bases clipped from V and 0 bases from J, the junction kept 9 bases outside the gene matches. CDR3 in amino acids: CASSSDPWEGSYNEQFF. Here the CDR3 DNA reads TGTGCCAGCAGCTCCGATCCTTGGGAGGGCTCCTACAATGAGCAGTTCTTC. Combining the CDR3 with reference TRBV5-4 and TRBJ2-1 gives the whole variable domain ETGVTQSPTHLIKTRGQQVTLRCSSQSGHNTVSWYQQALGQGPQFIFQYYREEENGRGNFPPRFSGLQFPNYSSELNVNALELDDSALYLCASSSDPWEGSYNEQFFGPGTRLTVL.

This clone was seen a few times. This rearrangement joins TRBV18 to TRBJ2-7, with a possible D match to TRBD1 (6 bases). V shed 3 bases and J shed 4 bases, with 22 bases lying between them. From germline, CDR1 is KGHSH and CDR2 LQKENI. The CDR3 is 17 amino acids. This CDR3 is CASSPHPPSGDGYEQYF. The CDR3 nucleotides are TGTGCCAGCTCACCCCATCCCCCCTCAGGGGATGGGTACGAGCAGTACTTC.

V is TRBV11-2 and J is TRBJ1-1; the D gene is possibly TRBD1 (5 bases). The CDR3 is made up of 16 amino acids. Germline V lookup: CDR1 SGHAT, CDR2 FQNNGV. V gave up 6 bases and J gave up 6 bases, with 23 bases separating them. The CDR3 spells CASSPGRGRRTAEAFF. CDR3 DNA sequence: TGTGCCAGCAGTCCTGGGCGGGGCCGAAGGACCGCTGAAGCTTTCTTT.

The chain has TRBV27 and TRBJ2-7; possibly TRBD1 for D (5 bases). V was trimmed by 3 bases and J by 3 bases, leaving 15 bases between them. The CDR3 runs to 15 residues. Germline V lookup: CDR1 MNHEY, CDR2 SMNVEV (reference sequence). CDR3 nucleotide sequence: TGTGCCAGCAGTTTTAACAGGTCCCAGGGCTACGAGCAGTACTTC. It is translated as CASSFNRSQGYEQYF.

This chain connects TRBV6-1 to TRBJ2-3, with D possibly matching TRBD1 (6 bases). The germline V gene encodes CDR1 MNHNS and CDR2 SASEGT. V lost 3 bases to trimming and J lost 4 bases, with 26 bases between them. The CDR3 covers 19 residues. The DNA of the CDR3 is TGTGCCAGCAGTGATGGAGTCGTTGGGGGCCCCTCTTTCCCAGATACGCAGTATTTT. As protein: CASSDGVVGGPSFPDTQYF.

This rearrangement joins TRBV5-6 to TRBJ1-5; 7 bases are shared with TRBD1. The CDR3 consists of 15 residues. Germline V gene sequence: CDR1 SGHDT, CDR2 YYEEEE. Trimming cost V 0 bases and J 6 bases; bases outside gene matches: 6. CDR3: CASSLGQGVGQPQHF. CDR3 nucleotide sequence: TGTGCCAGCAGCTTGGGACAGGGTGTCGGTCAGCCCCAGCATTTT.

This sequence joins TRBV5-1 and TRBJ2-3; 8 bases line up with TRBD1. V was pared by 4 bases and J by 1 base, with 11 bases of the junction left unmatched. Germline assignment: CDR1 SGHRS and CDR2 YFSETQ. The CDR3 totals 17 residues. This CDR3 is CASSQTMRDRRTDTQYF. CDR3 sequence (DNA): TGCGCCAGCAGCCAGACTATGCGGGACAGGCGCACAGATACGCAGTATTTT.

This chain links TRBV27 with TRBJ1-1; D unresolved. The CDR3 is 14 residues long. V gave up 3 bases and J gave up 1 base, with 9 bases separating them. CDR1 and CDR2 from the germline V gene are MNHEY and SMNVEV (reference sequence). This CDR3 is CASSLGSPNTEAFF. CDR3 bases: TGTGCCAGCAGTTTGGGCAGCCCGAACACTGAAGCTTTCTTT.

Only one count was recorded for this clone. V is TRBV27 and J is TRBJ1-5, with TRBD1 identical over 9 bases. The CDR3 totals 16 residues. V was clipped by 3 bases and J by 4 bases; unmatched bases: 7. Looked up from germline, CDR1 is MNHEY and CDR2 is SMNVEV (reference sequence). CDR3 coding DNA: TGTGCCAGCAGTTTGTTGGGACAGGGAATGAATCAGCCCCAGCATTTT. It specifies CASSLLGQGMNQPQHF.

This clone has a handful of counts. This chain connects TRBV5-1 to TRBJ2-2; 8 bases fit TRBD2. Looked up from germline, CDR1 is SGHRS and CDR2 is YFSETQ. J was trimmed by 2 bases and V by 1 base; bases with no gene match: 4. This CDR3 is built from 16 residues. CDR3 sequence (DNA): TGCGCCAGCAGCTTGAGACTAGCGAATAACACCGGGGAGCTGTTTTTT. Translated: CASSLRLANNTGELFF. The full variable domain, completed using reference TRBV5-1 and TRBJ2-2, is KAGVTQTPRYLIKTRGQQVTLSCSPISGHRSVSWYQQTPGQGLQFLFEYFSETQRNKGNFPGRFSGRQFSNSRSEMNVSTLELGDSALYLCASSLRLANNTGELFFGEGSRLTVL.

This clone has just one count. This chain connects TRBV6-6 to TRBJ2-3; 7 nucleotides align to TRBD2. V lost 5 bases, J lost 12 bases, and 5 bases stayed unmatched. Germline V gene data show CDR1 as MNHNY and CDR2 as SVGAGI (reference sequence). The CDR3 is 11 amino acids. CDR3 coding DNA: TGTGCCAGCAGTAGACTAGCTTATCAGTATTTT. Encoded protein: CASSRLAYQYF.

The genes are TRBV25-1 and TRBJ2-5; weak D call: TRBD2 (5 bases). The V end was cut by 6 bases, the J end by 10 bases, with 21 bases between. Germline assignment: CDR1 MGHDK and CDR2 SYGVNS. The CDR3 loop spans 14 amino acids. CDR3 protein: CASSPGLALEFQYF. DNA for the CDR3: TGTGCCAGCAGCCCCGGGCTAGCCTTGGAGTTCCAGTACTTC.

This clone was observed a handful of times. The chain recombines TRBV11-3 with TRBJ2-7; D ambiguous. The V and J ends lost 0 bases and 2 bases respectively, with 8 bases between them. There are 14 residues in the CDR3. The germline gives CDR1 SGHNT, CDR2 YENEEA. CDR3 region: CASSLEILPYEQYF. The DNA of the CDR3 is TGTGCCAGCAGCTTAGAAATACTACCCTACGAGCAGTACTTC.

The V call is TRBV9, the J call TRBJ2-3; TRBD2 matches at 13 bases. J was trimmed by 2 bases and V by 3 bases; bases with no gene match: 15. The germline gives CDR1 SGDLS, CDR2 YYNGEE. The CDR3 contains 20 residues. CDR3 sequence reads: CASSGGTSGTPAPHTDTQYF. DNA for the CDR3: TGTGCCAGCAGCGGAGGGACTAGCGGGACACCCGCACCTCACACAGATACGCAGTATTTT.

This clone came up a few times. The chain carries TRBV6-1 and TRBJ2-1, with 12 bases identical to TRBD2. The CDR3 is 20 amino acids. The germline CDR1 and CDR2 sequences are MNHNS and SASEGT. V dropped 2 bases and J dropped 0; count of bases not matched to a gene: 11. The CDR3 is CASSESQGLAGGSSYNEQFF. The CDR3 region has the DNA TGTGCCAGCAGTGAAAGTCAGGGGCTAGCGGGAGGGAGCTCCTACAATGAGCAGTTCTTC.

This clone was recorded once. V and J are TRBV14 and TRBJ2-7; a possible D gene is TRBD2 (6 bases). The V end lost 0 bases, the J end lost 3 bases, and 12 bases lay between the germline ends. The CDR3 covers 15 residues. The germline V gene has CDR1 SGHDN and CDR2 FVKESK. Written as DNA, the CDR3 is TGTGCCAGCAGCCAAGAAACCCCGGGAGACTACGAGCAGTACTTC. Amino acid sequence: CASSQETPGDYEQYF.

This clone came up a few times. The chain carries TRBV5-6 and TRBJ1-2; perhaps TRBD1 as D (6 bases). The CDR3 extends over 12 amino acids. Trimming cost V 4 bases and J 6 bases, with 10 bases left between them. Germline CDR1 reads SGHDT; CDR2 reads YYEEEE. The CDR3 DNA follows: TGTGCCAGCAGCAATCAGGGGAATGGCTACACCTTC. This translates into CASSNQGNGYTF.

The CDR3 is CASSFEGQGDYGYTF. DNA of the CDR3: TGTGCCAGCAGCTTTGAGGGACAGGGGGACTATGGCTACACCTTC. This chain uses TRBV7-9 with TRBJ1-2, with 11 nucleotides matching TRBD1. V gave up 3 bases and J gave up 3 bases; unmatched junction bases: 3. Germline-derived CDR1 and CDR2 are SEHNR and FQNEAQ (reference sequence). CDR3 length: 15 residues.

This chain joins TRBV6-4 and TRBJ2-2; unclear D gene. The V end was cut by 2 bases, the J end by 0 bases, with 4 bases between. The germline V gene encodes CDR1 MRHNA and CDR2 SNTAGT. The CDR3 totals 14 residues. CDR3 in DNA: TGTGCCAGCAGTGACATCTCGAACACCGGGGAGCTGTTTTTT. Its translation: CASSDISNTGELFF.